Below, 19 T cell receptor beta chains from the same sample are listed, as sequenced in a study of blood T cell repertoires in COVID-19. The repertoire was sequenced with immunoSEQ multiplex PCR; TCRdb's copy has only in-frame clones and lacks some. The table includes 96,000 or so clones, 85% to 95% detected once. The specimen was peripheral blood. These receptors were obtained from a man between 60 and 75 years old with acute or convalescent COVID-19.

The chain uses TRBV25-1 and TRBJ2-5; D possibly corresponds to TRBD2 (6 bases). The CDR3 is 16 residues long. In germline, CDR1 is MGHDK, CDR2 SYGVNS. V was shortened by 3 bases and J by 1 base, with 15 bases between the two germline ends. The CDR3 sequence is CASSDPGTHSQETQYF. The CDR3, as DNA: TGTGCCAGCAGTGACCCCGGGACTCATTCCCAAGAGACCCAGTACTTC.

This clone was seen only a few times. The chain links TRBV24-1 to TRBJ2-1; TRBD1 matches 9 bases. The CDR3 spans 15 residues. V was pared by 9 bases and J by 3 bases, with 8 bases of the junction left unmatched. Germline-derived CDR1 and CDR2 are KGHDR and SFDVKD. The CDR3: CATSGTGMFYNEQFF. CDR3 bases: TGTGCCACCTCCGGGACAGGGATGTTCTACAATGAGCAGTTCTTC.

This sequence joins TRBV7-8 and TRBJ1-6, with D uncertain. The V and J ends lost 1 base and 4 bases respectively, with 5 bases between them. This CDR3 comprises 14 residues. Germline V gene data show CDR1 as SGHVS and CDR2 as FQNEAQ. The CDR3: CASSLVAYNSPLHF. CDR3 sequence (DNA): TGTGCCAGCAGCTTAGTAGCTTATAATTCACCCCTCCACTTT.

This chain joins TRBV28 and TRBJ2-5; possible D gene TRBD1, 5 bases. Trimming took 5 bases from V and 5 from J, leaving 18 bases between them. From germline, CDR1 is MDHEN and CDR2 SYDVKM. The CDR3 spans 15 residues. The DNA of the CDR3 is TGTGCCAGCAGTCCCCCATCAGGGTTCGGCGAGACCCAGTACTTC. Protein product: CASSPPSGFGETQYF.

The V and J genes are TRBV6-2 or TRBV6-3 and TRBJ2-3, with 11 bases aligning to TRBD2. The CDR3 covers 18 residues. The J segment lost 1 base and the V segment lost 5 bases, leaving 11 bases of the junction unmatched. Germline CDR1 MNHEY, CDR2 SVGEGT. Written as DNA, the CDR3 is TGTGCCAGCAGTAAGGGGGCTAGCGGGAGGCCTGGCACAGATACGCAGTATTTT. Its protein is CASSKGASGRPGTDTQYF.

This chain joins TRBV10-1 and TRBJ1-6; D is perhaps TRBD1 (5 bases). CDR3 length: 13 amino acids. V was clipped by 8 bases and J by 7 bases, with 12 bases between them. The V gene's germline CDR1 is WNHNN and CDR2 SYGVQD (reference sequence). The CDR3 protein is CASGGVHNSPLHF. The DNA of the CDR3 is TGCGCCAGCGGGGGGGTTCACAATTCACCCCTCCACTTT.

This rearrangement joins TRBV11-1 to TRBJ2-3; no clear D gene. Trimming pared 4 bases from V and 2 bases from J, leaving 13 bases between. CDR3 size: 15 residues. Germline V gene lookup returns CDR1 SGHAT and CDR2 FQDESV (reference sequence). CDR3 amino acids: CASSSNGPITDTQYF. Here the CDR3 DNA reads TGTGCCAGCAGCTCCAACGGTCCCATCACAGATACGCAGTATTTT.

The V gene is TRBV11-3, the J gene TRBJ1-1; D gene uncertain. The CDR3 runs to 13 residues. V lost 2 bases and J lost 3, with 7 bases in between. Germline V gives CDR1 SGHNT, CDR2 YENEEA. CDR3 in amino acids: CASSLNGDTEAFF. CDR3 nucleotides: TGTGCCAGCAGCTTAAATGGAGACACTGAAGCTTTCTTT. Together with reference TRBV11-3 and TRBJ1-1, the CDR3 gives the full variable domain: EAGVVQSPRYKIIEKKQPVAFWCNPISGHNTLYWYLQNLGQGPELLIRYENEEAVDDSQLPKDRFSAERLKGVDSTLKIQPAELGDSAVYLCASSLNGDTEAFFGQGTRLTVV.

The chain carries TRBV28 and TRBJ2-7, with D possibly being TRBD2 (6 bases). V was shortened by 1 base and J by 0 bases, with 10 bases between the two germline ends. The CDR3 covers 15 residues. In germline, CDR1 is MDHEN, CDR2 SYDVKM. The CDR3 coding sequence is TGTGCCAGCAGTTTATTAGCGGCCAGCTCCTACGAGCAGTACTTC. Encoded protein: CASSLLAASSYEQYF.

The V and J genes are TRBV2 and TRBJ2-7; D might be TRBD1 (6 bases). The CDR3 spans 17 residues. Trimming cost V 4 bases and J 1 base, with 20 bases left between them. CDR1 and CDR2 (germline): SNHLY, FYNNEI. In DNA form, the CDR3 reads TGTGCCAGCAGTGCCCCCGCAGGGGCGGCCAATTCCTACGAGCAGTACTTC. It translates to CASSAPAGAANSYEQYF.

The chain couples TRBV6-5 to TRBJ1-2, with 10 bases matching TRBD1. This CDR3 is built from 15 residues. Trimming took 7 bases from V and 4 from J; bases not matched to a gene: 9. CDR1 and CDR2 (germline): MNHEY, SVGAGI. CDR3 region: CASKEGGTGAYGYTF. CDR3 DNA sequence: TGTGCCAGCAAGGAAGGTGGGACAGGGGCCTATGGCTACACCTTC.

The chain joins TRBV27 to TRBJ2-5; no definite D call. The CDR3 covers 18 residues. Germline V gives CDR1 MNHEY, CDR2 SMNVEV (reference sequence). Trimming cost V 4 bases and J 5 bases, with 26 bases left between them. The CDR3 sequence is CASSYSNRGPEIGETQYF. Written as DNA, the CDR3 is TGTGCCAGCAGTTACTCGAATCGTGGGCCCGAGATTGGCGAGACCCAGTACTTC.

The chain links TRBV5-1 to TRBJ2-1; a weak D match, TRBD1 (6 bases). In germline, CDR1 is SGHRS, CDR2 YFSETQ. The CDR3 extends over 14 amino acids. Trimming left V 0 bases short and J 4 bases short, with 8 bases between. CDR3 DNA sequence: TGCGCCAGCAGCTTGGGGACAGTGTACAATGAGCAGTTCTTC. Residues: CASSLGTVYNEQFF. The full variable domain, in which reference TRBV5-1 and TRBJ2-1 provide the parts outside the CDR3, is KAGVTQTPRYLIKTRGQQVTLSCSPISGHRSVSWYQQTPGQGLQFLFEYFSETQRNKGNFPGRFSGRQFSNSRSEMNVSTLELGDSALYLCASSLGTVYNEQFFGPGTRLTVL.

The chain employs TRBV19 and TRBJ1-2; possibly TRBD1 for D (5 bases). CDR3 size: 15 residues. V lost 0 bases and J lost 4, with 12 bases in between. CDR1 is LNHDA, CDR2 SQIVND, per germline (reference sequence). CDR3 sequence (DNA): TGTGCCAGTAGTATAGATCCCGGGACTCCCTATGGCTACACCTTC. As protein: CASSIDPGTPYGYTF.

The rearrangement links TRBV28 to TRBJ2-1; 7 bases are shared with TRBD2. The germline V gene has CDR1 MDHEN and CDR2 SYDVKM. The J segment lost 3 bases and the V segment lost 3 bases, leaving 14 bases of the junction unmatched. The CDR3 loop spans 18 amino acids. In DNA, the CDR3 is TGTGCCAGCAGTTTCGTTCCGGCAACTAGCGTAGGCTACAATGAGCAGTTCTTC. It translates to CASSFVPATSVGYNEQFF.

The V gene is TRBV13, the J gene TRBJ2-1; 12 bases map to TRBD1. Germline V gives CDR1 PRHDT, CDR2 FYEKMQ (reference sequence). After removal of 5 bases from V and 7 bases from J, the junction contained 6 bases not matched to a gene. CDR3 length: 15 amino acids. The CDR3 is CASSPRDRGRNEQFF. For the CDR3, the DNA is TGTGCCAGCAGCCCCCGGGACAGGGGGCGAAATGAGCAGTTCTTC. The full variable domain, rest sourced from reference TRBV13 and TRBJ2-1, is AAGVIQSPRHLIKEKRETATLKCYPIPRHDTVYWYQQGPGQDPQFLISFYEKMQSDKGSIPDRFSAQQFSDYHSELNMSSLELGDSALYFCASSPRDRGRNEQFFGPGTRLTVL.

The chain links TRBV5-5 to TRBJ2-7; maybe TRBD2 (7 bases). The V gene's germline CDR1 is SGHKS and CDR2 YYEKEE (reference sequence). The CDR3 length is 16 residues. V lost 0 bases and J lost 3, with 16 bases in between. The CDR3 spells CASSLAPGGLDYEQYF. CDR3 DNA sequence: TGTGCCAGCAGCTTGGCCCCGGGGGGCCTTGACTACGAGCAGTACTTC.

This rearrangement joins TRBV5-6 to TRBJ1-5, with 7 bases aligning to TRBD1. V lost 3 bases to trimming and J lost 4 bases; unmatched junction nucleotides: 7. Germline V gene sequence: CDR1 SGHDT, CDR2 YYEEEE. CDR3 length equals 15 residues. The CDR3 here is CASSWGGQANQPQHF. The CDR3 nucleotides read TGTGCCAGCAGCTGGGGCGGACAGGCTAATCAGCCCCAGCATTTT.

The rearrangement joins TRBV28 to TRBJ2-3, with 9 nucleotides matching TRBD2. V lost 6 bases, J lost 2 bases, and 6 bases stayed unmatched. The V gene's germline CDR1 is MDHEN and CDR2 SYDVKM. The CDR3 length is 15 residues. The CDR3 loop reads CASRTGTSPTDTQYF. The CDR3 DNA reads as TGTGCCAGCAGGACCGGGACTAGCCCCACAGATACGCAGTATTTT.